The entry below describes one T cell receptor beta chain. Its matching antigen is unknown. This sample stems from a study of cytomegalovirus exposure and HLA in healthy donors. V lost 1 base, J lost 0 bases, and 1 base stayed unmatched. CDR3 length: 15 amino acids. Germline loops: CDR1 LNHNV, CDR2 YYDKDF (reference sequence). General study points: Most TCR beta V segments were productive about 87% or about 30% of the time in an earlier analysis.

Both 60 Vbeta primers and 13 Jbeta primers went into the PCR. Method: immunoSEQ multiplex PCR; TCRdb's copy keeps in-frame clones and lacks some. Seen here are roughly 170,000 clones, 84% observed once, and the top ten hold around 1.2%. The chain is built from TRBV15 and TRBJ2-5, with 8 bases identical to TRBD2. This TCR derives from a girl aged 2 to 9 in good health and CMV-seropositive. Sequencing was done on a sample of PBMCs. In DNA, the CDR3 is TGTGCCACCAGCAGAGGTAGCGGGAACCAAGAGACCCAGTACTTC. Its protein product is CATSRGSGNQETQYF. Filled out from reference TRBV15 and TRBJ2-5, the complete variable domain reads DAMVIQNPRYQVTQFGKPVTLSCSQTLNHNVMYWYQQKSSQAPKLLFHYYDKDFNNEADTPDNFQSRRPNTSFCFLDIRSPGLGDTAMYLCATSRGSGNQETQYFGPGTRLLVL.